The 14 T cell receptor beta chains reported below all come from one sample, sequenced in a study of control samples from healthy donors and cancer patients. Clones were sequenced by immunoSEQ multiplex PCR, and TCRdb holds only the in-frame ones, with some missing. This sample yields fewer than 150,000 clones, of which 75% to 95% are seen a single time; roughly 7.8% belongs to the top ten. Sequencing was done on a sample of blood. Receptors were obtained from a man between 18 and 35 years old in good health.

This clone was seen more than once but under ten times. The rearrangement joins TRBV5-4 to TRBJ1-2; 8 nucleotides agree with TRBD1. Germline V gives CDR1 SGHNT, CDR2 YYREEE (reference sequence). V lost 3 bases, J lost 7 bases, and 14 bases stayed unmatched. CDR3 length: 16 residues. CDR3 sequence (DNA): TGTGCCAGCAGCTCCCCCGGACAGGGCTGGGGTGGTGGCTACACCTTC. It yields the protein CASSSPGQGWGGGYTF. Filled out from reference TRBV5-4 and TRBJ1-2, the complete variable domain reads ETGVTQSPTHLIKTRGQQVTLRCSSQSGHNTVSWYQQALGQGPQFIFQYYREEENGRGNFPPRFSGLQFPNYSSELNVNALELDDSALYLCASSSPGQGWGGGYTFGSGTRLTVV.

The chain is built from TRBV30 and TRBJ1-3; D is undetermined. Trimming removed 3 bases from V and 0 bases from J, with 9 bases in between. The CDR3 runs to 14 residues. Germline CDR1 is GTSNPN and CDR2 is SVGIG (reference sequence). The CDR3 is CAWSGVHSGNTIYF. CDR3 DNA: TGTGCCTGGAGCGGTGTCCACTCTGGAAACACCATATATTTT. Together with reference TRBV30 and TRBJ1-3, the CDR3 gives the full variable domain: SQTIHQWPATLVQPVGSPLSLECTVEGTSNPNLYWYRQAAGRGLQLLFYSVGIGQISSEVPQNLSASRPQDRQFILSSKKLLLSDSGFYLCAWSGVHSGNTIYFGEGSWLTVV.

The chain recombines TRBV7-9 with TRBJ2-7; TRBD1 matches 9 bases. V lost 5 bases to trimming and J lost 6 bases; unmatched junction nucleotides: 8. The CDR3 runs to 14 residues. Germline V CDR1 and CDR2: SEHNR, FQNEAQ (reference sequence). CDR3 bases: TGTGCCAGCAGCCCCCGGGACAGGGACCCCGAGCAGTACTTC. Its translation: CASSPRDRDPEQYF.

This clone has just a few counts. This chain links TRBV24-1 with TRBJ2-3; D is undetermined. In germline, CDR1 is KGHDR, CDR2 SFDVKD. With 3 bases removed from V and 2 bases from J, the gap between germline ends came to 11 bases. This CDR3 spans 15 amino acids. CDR3 nucleotides: TGTGCCACCAGTGATAGCAGGTGGGACACAGATACGCAGTATTTT. Its translation: CATSDSRWDTDTQYF.

The rearrangement links TRBV6-5 to TRBJ2-7, with TRBD2 as a possible D gene (5 bases). The germline gives CDR1 MNHEY, CDR2 SVGAGI. The CDR3 covers 15 residues. Trimming took off 6 bases at V and 1 base at J, with 16 bases between the two ends. The CDR3 DNA is TGTGCCAGCAGGGCGGTGGGCTGGACTTCCTACGAGCAGTACTTC. Its translation is CASRAVGWTSYEQYF.

This chain connects TRBV10-3 to TRBJ2-3; TRBD2 is a possible D gene (6 bases). The CDR3 has 14 amino acids. V was shortened by 10 bases and J by 1 base, with 15 bases between the two germline ends. Germline V CDR1 and CDR2: ENHRY, SYGVKD. The CDR3 is CATNGGTRTDTQYF. Written as DNA, the CDR3 is TGTGCCACCAATGGGGGGACCCGCACAGATACGCAGTATTTT.

V and J are TRBV30 and TRBJ2-3; 9 bases line up with TRBD2. V shed 2 bases and J 3 bases; nucleotides not matched to a gene: 6. Germline V lookup: CDR1 GTSNPN, CDR2 SVGIG (reference sequence). The CDR3 has 15 residues. The CDR3 DNA reads TGTGCCTGGAGTCCTCTTCTAGCGGGAACAGATACGCAGTATTTT. This codes for CAWSPLLAGTDTQYF. The variable domain in full, with the rest retrieved from reference TRBV30 and TRBJ2-3, is SQTIHQWPATLVQPVGSPLSLECTVEGTSNPNLYWYRQAAGRGLQLLFYSVGIGQISSEVPQNLSASRPQDRQFILSSKKLLLSDSGFYLCAWSPLLAGTDTQYFGPGTRLTVL.

The rearrangement links TRBV7-9 to TRBJ2-5, with 8 bases fitting TRBD2. This CDR3 spans 14 amino acids. V dropped 4 bases and J dropped 4; count of bases not matched to a gene: 5. From germline, CDR1 is SEHNR and CDR2 FQNEAQ (reference sequence). In nucleotides, the CDR3 is TGTGCCAGCAGCTCACTCGGGGGGGTAGAGACCCAGTACTTC. It specifies CASSSLGGVETQYF.

V usage is TRBV5-4 and J usage is TRBJ1-6; D gene uncertain. Per the germline V gene, CDR1 is SGHNT and CDR2 is YYREEE (reference sequence). The V and J ends lost 4 bases and 3 bases respectively, with 14 bases between them. The CDR3 contains 16 residues. This CDR3 reads CASSIISTGYNSPLHF. The DNA of the CDR3 is TGTGCCAGCAGCATTATATCGACGGGCTATAATTCACCCCTCCACTTT.

This chain links TRBV5-1 with TRBJ1-6, with D possibly TRBD1 on 5 matching bases. Trimming took 3 bases from V and 5 from J, leaving 12 bases between them. Germline values: CDR1 SGHRS, CDR2 YFSETQ. The CDR3 totals 15 residues. The CDR3 DNA follows: TGCGCCAGCAGCTGGGGCGGGCGAGATAATTCACCCCTCCACTTT. Its translation is CASSWGGRDNSPLHF.

The V call is TRBV5-1, the J call TRBJ2-7; 13 nucleotides line up with TRBD2. Looked up from germline, CDR1 is SGHRS and CDR2 is YFSETQ. The CDR3 totals 15 residues. J lost 9 bases, V lost 4 bases, and 10 bases had no gene match. The CDR3 is CASSVGLAGTSGQYF. CDR3 nucleotide sequence: TGCGCCAGCAGCGTGGGACTAGCGGGGACCTCTGGGCAGTACTTC.

V is TRBV3-1 (or the pseudogene TRBV3-2) and J is TRBJ2-7; the match to TRBD2 covers 12 bases. Germline CDR1 reads LGHDT; CDR2 reads YNNKEL (reference sequence). V trimming: 4 bases; J trimming: 3 bases; junction bases outside the gene matches: 7. This CDR3 contains 16 residues. Written as DNA, the CDR3 is TGTGCCAGCAGCCTCTTGCGGACTAGCGGGGTCTACGAGCAGTACTTC. Its translation is CASSLLRTSGVYEQYF.

The gene calls are TRBV5-1 and TRBJ1-4; D is unclear. CDR1 is SGHRS, CDR2 YFSETQ, per germline. CDR3 size: 14 residues. Trimming cost V 0 bases and J 7 bases, with 10 bases left between them. The CDR3 loop is CASSLGGMGEKLFF. In nucleotides, the CDR3 is TGCGCCAGCAGCTTGGGCGGGATGGGTGAAAAACTGTTTTTT.

This clone was counted only a few times. V and J are TRBV11-2 and TRBJ2-7; no definite D call. Trimming pared 1 base from V and 7 bases from J, leaving 14 bases between. The CDR3 has 14 residues. Per the germline V gene, CDR1 is SGHAT and CDR2 is FQNNGV. CDR3 in amino acids: CASSLALTASEQYF. The CDR3 nucleotides are TGTGCCAGCAGCTTAGCGCTTACAGCGTCGGAGCAGTACTTC.